The 26 T cell receptor beta chains listed next were all sequenced from one sample in a study of blood T cell repertoires in COVID-19. Repertoires were generated with immunoSEQ multiplex PCR, while TCRdb's copy carries only in-frame clones and drops some. The table shows around 300,000 clones, with approximately 88% occurring only once. The sequencing input was peripheral blood. The receptor set was obtained from a woman aged 25 to 39 with COVID-19, enrolled during active disease.

The chain joins TRBV2 to TRBJ1-1, with 12 bases lining up with TRBD1. Germline trimming cut 2 bases from V and 11 bases from J; bases unmatched to any gene: 9. CDR1 is SNHLY, CDR2 FYNNEI, per germline. CDR3 length equals 15 residues. CDR3 bases: TGTGCCAGCAGTGAACCGGGACAGGGGGCGGTAACGGCTTTCTTT. Its translation: CASSEPGQGAVTAFF. Filled out from reference TRBV2 and TRBJ1-1, the complete variable domain reads EPEVTQTPSHQVTQMGQEVILRCVPISNHLYFYWYRQILGQKVEFLVSFYNNEISEKSEIFDDQFSVERPDGSNFTLKIRSTKLEDSAMYFCASSEPGQGAVTAFFGQGTRLTVV.

The V call is TRBV18, the J call TRBJ2-1; maybe TRBD2 (5 bases). V was shortened by 3 bases and J by 7 bases, with 13 bases between the two germline ends. The CDR3 is made up of 14 amino acids. Germline V lookup: CDR1 KGHSH, CDR2 LQKENI. CDR3 nucleotides: TGTGCCAGCTCACCCCAAAAAGCGGTTAATGAGCAGTTCTTC. Translating gives CASSPQKAVNEQFF.

The CDR3: CASSYGGAGGNIQYF. The CDR3 coding sequence is TGTGCCAGCAGTTACGGGGGGGCCGGGGGAAACATTCAGTACTTC. The rearrangement links TRBV6-5 to TRBJ2-4; D might be TRBD2 (7 bases). This CDR3 is built from 15 residues. The V gene lost 2 bases and the J gene lost 6 bases, with 14 bases spanning the gap. Looked up from germline, CDR1 is MNHEY and CDR2 is SVGAGI.

The chain combines TRBV27 with TRBJ2-2; D is undetermined. The CDR3 is made up of 14 amino acids. Trimming stripped 2 bases from V and 4 bases from J, with 8 bases between. Germline CDR1 is MNHEY and CDR2 is SMNVEV (reference sequence). The CDR3 sequence is CASSLLPGTGELFF. Written as DNA, the CDR3 is TGTGCCAGCAGTTTACTACCAGGCACCGGGGAGCTGTTTTTT.

J is TRBJ1-1 and V is TRBV6-1, with D maybe TRBD1 (6 bases). The CDR3 extends over 14 amino acids. The germline V gene encodes CDR1 MNHNS and CDR2 SASEGT. Trimming removed 5 bases at V and 5 bases at J, with 15 bases between. The CDR3 region has the DNA TGTGCCAGCAGTTATGAGGGGGGGGAAACTGAAGCTTTCTTT. Residues: CASSYEGGETEAFF.

This clone was seen once. The chain uses TRBV18 and TRBJ1-6; D is unclear. Germline V CDR1 and CDR2: KGHSH, LQKENI. V lost 3 bases to trimming and J lost 0 bases, with 12 bases between them. This CDR3 is built from 17 residues. The CDR3 nucleotides are TGTGCCAGCTCACCTCTGGACTGGAGCTCCTATAATTCACCCCTCCACTTT. This translates into CASSPLDWSSYNSPLHF. Full variable domain (remainder filled in from reference TRBV18 and TRBJ1-6): NAGVMQNPRHLVRRRGQEARLRCSPMKGHSHVYWYRQLPEEGLKFMVYLQKENIIDESGMPKERFSAEFPKEGPSILRIQQVVRGDSAAYFCASSPLDWSSYNSPLHFGNGTRLTVT.

The V and J genes are TRBV19 and TRBJ1-5; D possibly corresponds to TRBD1 (5 bases). The CDR3 has 17 amino acids. Trimming cost V 0 bases and J 0 bases, with 12 bases left between them. Per the germline V gene, CDR1 is LNHDA and CDR2 is SQIVND (reference sequence). CDR3 residues: CASSIDRLRDSNQPQHF. The CDR3 coding sequence is TGTGCCAGTAGTATAGATAGGCTCAGGGATAGCAATCAGCCCCAGCATTTT.

The rearrangement joins TRBV4-2 to TRBJ2-2; a possible D gene is TRBD2 (6 bases). V lost 1 base and J lost 0, with 9 bases in between. There are 16 residues in the CDR3. CDR1 is LGHNA and CDR2 is YNFKEQ in the germline V gene. The DNA of the CDR3 is TGTGCCAGCAGCCAAGCCGCGGGGCCGAACACCGGGGAGCTGTTTTTT. This gives the protein CASSQAAGPNTGELFF.

This chain joins TRBV6-5 and TRBJ1-2; no definite D call. V was shortened by 7 bases and J by 0 bases, with 9 bases between the two germline ends. This CDR3 has 13 residues. Germline V gene lookup returns CDR1 MNHEY and CDR2 SVGAGI. CDR3: CASIINSNYGYTF. The DNA for the CDR3 is TGTGCCAGCATAATAAATTCTAACTATGGCTACACCTTC.

This chain links TRBV29-1 with TRBJ2-5; a possible D gene is TRBD1 (7 bases). The CDR3 is 13 residues long. CDR1 SQVTM and CDR2 ANQGSEA come from the germline V gene. V was clipped by 7 bases and J by 7 bases, with 19 bases between them. CDR3 region: CSGGSGGSGTQYF. As DNA, the CDR3 is TGCAGCGGCGGTTCAGGGGGGTCTGGGACCCAGTACTTC.

V usage is TRBV5-4 and J usage is TRBJ2-3; the match to TRBD2 covers 15 bases. Per the germline V gene, CDR1 is SGHNT and CDR2 is YYREEE (reference sequence). Germline trimming cut 3 bases from V and 10 bases from J; bases unmatched to any gene: 9. The CDR3 length is 16 residues. The CDR3 DNA sequence: TGTGCCAGCAGCTCGGGACTAGCGGGGGGCCGGGGTGCGCAGTATTTT. Protein product: CASSSGLAGGRGAQYF. The whole variable domain, filled in from reference TRBV5-4 and TRBJ2-3, reads ETGVTQSPTHLIKTRGQQVTLRCSSQSGHNTVSWYQQALGQGPQFIFQYYREEENGRGNFPPRFSGLQFPNYSSELNVNALELDDSALYLCASSSGLAGGRGAQYFGPGTRLTVL.

The chain links TRBV6-5 to TRBJ2-3; D possibly corresponds to TRBD2 (6 bases). V was trimmed by 7 bases and J by 3 bases, leaving 14 bases between them. CDR1 and CDR2 from the germline V gene are MNHEY and SVGAGI. This CDR3 is built from 14 residues. CDR3 in amino acids: CASTQSGGTDTQYF. CDR3 sequence (DNA): TGTGCCAGCACCCAATCCGGGGGAACAGATACGCAGTATTTT.

The chain employs TRBV2 and TRBJ1-5; TRBD1 aligns across 7 bases. Germline V gene lookup returns CDR1 SNHLY and CDR2 FYNNEI. There are 15 residues in the CDR3. J lost 9 bases, V lost 8 bases, and 16 bases had no gene match. CDR3 in amino acids: CASRDREFSGRPQHF. CDR3 in DNA: TGTGCCAGCCGGGACAGAGAATTCTCAGGTCGGCCCCAGCATTTT.

This chain uses TRBV11-3 with TRBJ2-2; D is unclear. Germline V gives CDR1 SGHNT, CDR2 YENEEA. The CDR3 has 15 residues. Trimming stripped 2 bases from V and 2 bases from J, with 9 bases between. CDR3 residues: CASSLTATNTGELFF. Here the CDR3 DNA reads TGTGCCAGCAGCTTAACTGCGACAAACACCGGGGAGCTGTTTTTT.

The rearrangement uses TRBV5-1 and TRBJ2-7; maybe TRBD1 (5 bases). The CDR3 sequence is 14 residues long. The germline V gene encodes CDR1 SGHRS and CDR2 YFSETQ. Deletions cut 0 bases from V and 2 bases from J, with 9 bases between. The CDR3 DNA sequence: TGCGCCAGCAGCTTGGAAGGGGTCCCCTACGAGCAGTACTTC. Translating gives CASSLEGVPYEQYF.

The gene calls are TRBV3-1 (or the pseudogene TRBV3-2) and TRBJ1-1; D possibly corresponds to TRBD1 (6 bases). The germline gives CDR1 LGHDT, CDR2 YNNKEL (reference sequence). Deletions cut 3 bases from V and 6 bases from J, with 14 bases between. The CDR3 loop spans 14 amino acids. The CDR3 DNA is TGTGCCAGCAGCCAGCCAGGGGTTCAAGCTGAAGCTTTCTTT. It yields the protein CASSQPGVQAEAFF.

The chain carries TRBV7-9 and TRBJ2-3; 8 nucleotides line up with TRBD2. V shed 4 bases, J shed 0 bases, and the junction held 3 bases outside the gene matches. The CDR3 length is 15 residues. Per the germline V gene, CDR1 is SEHNR and CDR2 is FQNEAQ (reference sequence). DNA for the CDR3: TGTGCCAGCAGCTCCCCTAGCGGGAGCACAGATACGCAGTATTTT. It is translated as CASSSPSGSTDTQYF.

Written as DNA, the CDR3 is TGTGCCAGCAGTCAGGATAACTTGGGGCCCCAGCATTTT. Amino acid sequence: CASSQDNLGPQHF. This chain connects TRBV11-3 to TRBJ1-5; D remains unclear. CDR1 is SGHNT and CDR2 is YENEEA in the germline V gene. The CDR3 is 13 amino acids. Trimming removed 6 bases from V and 9 bases from J, with 15 bases in between.

The chain carries TRBV5-1 and TRBJ1-2, with 9 positions matching TRBD1. The CDR3 covers 12 residues. Germline V CDR1 and CDR2: SGHRS, YFSETQ. V lost 4 bases and J lost 13; bases outside the gene matches: 8. CDR3 residues: CASSIGTGRITF. The CDR3 DNA reads TGCGCCAGCAGCATAGGGACAGGGAGAATCACCTTC. The full variable domain, in which reference TRBV5-1 and TRBJ1-2 provide the parts outside the CDR3, is KAGVTQTPRYLIKTRGQQVTLSCSPISGHRSVSWYQQTPGQGLQFLFEYFSETQRNKGNFPGRFSGRQFSNSRSEMNVSTLELGDSALYLCASSIGTGRITFGSGTRLTVV.

The chain links TRBV2 to TRBJ1-2; D is unclear. This CDR3 is built from 13 residues. V was pared by 3 bases and J by 3 bases, with 8 bases between. The V gene's germline CDR1 is SNHLY and CDR2 FYNNEI. CDR3 bases: TGTGCCAGCAGTGACAGTTTCTACTATGGCTACACCTTC. Translated: CASSDSFYYGYTF.

The rearrangement joins TRBV12-5 to TRBJ1-1; D unresolved. Looked up from germline, CDR1 is LGHNT and CDR2 is FRNRAP. Trimming left V 7 bases short and J 2 bases short, with 8 bases between. The CDR3 is made up of 12 amino acids. The CDR3 sequence: CASVGSNTEAFF. The DNA for the CDR3 is TGTGCTAGTGTCGGGAGCAACACTGAAGCTTTCTTT.

The V and J genes are TRBV6-2 or TRBV6-3 and TRBJ1-2; 8 bases fit TRBD1. The V gene's germline CDR1 is MNHEY and CDR2 SVGEGT. Germline trimming cut 2 bases from V and 3 bases from J; bases unmatched to any gene: 5. The CDR3 length is 15 residues. CDR3 DNA sequence: TGTGCCAGCAGTTACCTGACAGGGGCAGACTATGGCTACACCTTC. As protein: CASSYLTGADYGYTF.

This rearrangement joins TRBV7-9 to TRBJ1-2; 7 nucleotides agree with TRBD1. Trimming at V came to 9 bases and at J to 0 bases, leaving 13 bases not matched to a gene. The CDR3 extends over 16 amino acids. Germline loops: CDR1 SEHNR, CDR2 FQNEAQ (reference sequence). The chain's CDR3 is CASSTGPTSPNYGYTF. The DNA of the CDR3 is TGTGCCAGTTCGACAGGGCCTACCTCGCCTAACTATGGCTACACCTTC.

The CDR3 protein is CASTGDNGGYGYTF. For the CDR3, the DNA is TGTGCCAGCACCGGGGACAACGGAGGCTATGGCTACACCTTC. The rearrangement joins TRBV18 to TRBJ1-2; a possible D gene is TRBD1 (6 bases). This CDR3 is built from 14 residues. With 8 bases removed from V and 4 bases from J, the gap between germline ends came to 17 bases. Germline-derived CDR1 and CDR2 are KGHSH and LQKENI.

The V call is TRBV7-2, the J call TRBJ2-1, with TRBD1 identical over 7 bases. The CDR3 is 15 amino acids. Germline V gives CDR1 SGHTA, CDR2 FQGNSA. J lost 8 bases, V lost 5 bases, and 12 bases had no gene match. The CDR3 DNA is TGTGCCAGCAGCCTTGGACAGGCGACTCGGCATGAGCAGTTCTTC. As protein: CASSLGQATRHEQFF.

The V and J genes are TRBV5-4 and TRBJ1-2; D is undetermined. This CDR3 is 12 amino acids long. The V gene's germline CDR1 is SGHNT and CDR2 YYREEE (reference sequence). Trimming left V 5 bases short and J 4 bases short, with 9 bases between. CDR3 in DNA: TGTGCCAGCAGTCAATCGGGCTATGGCTACACCTTC. Translation gives CASSQSGYGYTF.